The subject of this entry is one T cell receptor (beta chain). The antigen is not known. The data stem from a study of beta chain features in type 1 diabetes. Overall study findings and caveats: Because the template was cDNA, high-expressing cells might be over-represented. Researchers reported that naive, central memory and Treg TCRB repertoires appeared more similar in patients than in healthy donors.

As every portion of the isolated RNA was reverse transcribed, the sequencing read expressed TCRB transcripts. Only in-frame clones appear in the TCRdb table, and some are missing; sequencing was by immunoSEQ multiplex PCR. The table includes about 450,000 clones, approximately 10% detected once. Sorting based on CD45RO/CCR7/CD25/CD127/CD95/CD27 separated CD4+ naive, central memory, regulatory and stem cell-like memory cells. Sorted populations all exceeded 98% purity. Sequencing input: naive CD4+ T cells from blood. This TCR came from a woman under 30 in good health.

CDR3 loop: CASASQGARNQPQHF. The CDR3 bases are TGTGCCAGCGCTTCCCAGGGGGCGCGCAATCAGCCCCAGCATTTT. This chain joins TRBV6-6 and TRBJ1-5; 8 positions agree with TRBD1. Germline V lookup: CDR1 MNHNY, CDR2 SVGAGI (reference sequence). Unmatched junction bases numbered 8, after V lost 8 bases and J lost 2 bases. This CDR3 region has 15 residues.